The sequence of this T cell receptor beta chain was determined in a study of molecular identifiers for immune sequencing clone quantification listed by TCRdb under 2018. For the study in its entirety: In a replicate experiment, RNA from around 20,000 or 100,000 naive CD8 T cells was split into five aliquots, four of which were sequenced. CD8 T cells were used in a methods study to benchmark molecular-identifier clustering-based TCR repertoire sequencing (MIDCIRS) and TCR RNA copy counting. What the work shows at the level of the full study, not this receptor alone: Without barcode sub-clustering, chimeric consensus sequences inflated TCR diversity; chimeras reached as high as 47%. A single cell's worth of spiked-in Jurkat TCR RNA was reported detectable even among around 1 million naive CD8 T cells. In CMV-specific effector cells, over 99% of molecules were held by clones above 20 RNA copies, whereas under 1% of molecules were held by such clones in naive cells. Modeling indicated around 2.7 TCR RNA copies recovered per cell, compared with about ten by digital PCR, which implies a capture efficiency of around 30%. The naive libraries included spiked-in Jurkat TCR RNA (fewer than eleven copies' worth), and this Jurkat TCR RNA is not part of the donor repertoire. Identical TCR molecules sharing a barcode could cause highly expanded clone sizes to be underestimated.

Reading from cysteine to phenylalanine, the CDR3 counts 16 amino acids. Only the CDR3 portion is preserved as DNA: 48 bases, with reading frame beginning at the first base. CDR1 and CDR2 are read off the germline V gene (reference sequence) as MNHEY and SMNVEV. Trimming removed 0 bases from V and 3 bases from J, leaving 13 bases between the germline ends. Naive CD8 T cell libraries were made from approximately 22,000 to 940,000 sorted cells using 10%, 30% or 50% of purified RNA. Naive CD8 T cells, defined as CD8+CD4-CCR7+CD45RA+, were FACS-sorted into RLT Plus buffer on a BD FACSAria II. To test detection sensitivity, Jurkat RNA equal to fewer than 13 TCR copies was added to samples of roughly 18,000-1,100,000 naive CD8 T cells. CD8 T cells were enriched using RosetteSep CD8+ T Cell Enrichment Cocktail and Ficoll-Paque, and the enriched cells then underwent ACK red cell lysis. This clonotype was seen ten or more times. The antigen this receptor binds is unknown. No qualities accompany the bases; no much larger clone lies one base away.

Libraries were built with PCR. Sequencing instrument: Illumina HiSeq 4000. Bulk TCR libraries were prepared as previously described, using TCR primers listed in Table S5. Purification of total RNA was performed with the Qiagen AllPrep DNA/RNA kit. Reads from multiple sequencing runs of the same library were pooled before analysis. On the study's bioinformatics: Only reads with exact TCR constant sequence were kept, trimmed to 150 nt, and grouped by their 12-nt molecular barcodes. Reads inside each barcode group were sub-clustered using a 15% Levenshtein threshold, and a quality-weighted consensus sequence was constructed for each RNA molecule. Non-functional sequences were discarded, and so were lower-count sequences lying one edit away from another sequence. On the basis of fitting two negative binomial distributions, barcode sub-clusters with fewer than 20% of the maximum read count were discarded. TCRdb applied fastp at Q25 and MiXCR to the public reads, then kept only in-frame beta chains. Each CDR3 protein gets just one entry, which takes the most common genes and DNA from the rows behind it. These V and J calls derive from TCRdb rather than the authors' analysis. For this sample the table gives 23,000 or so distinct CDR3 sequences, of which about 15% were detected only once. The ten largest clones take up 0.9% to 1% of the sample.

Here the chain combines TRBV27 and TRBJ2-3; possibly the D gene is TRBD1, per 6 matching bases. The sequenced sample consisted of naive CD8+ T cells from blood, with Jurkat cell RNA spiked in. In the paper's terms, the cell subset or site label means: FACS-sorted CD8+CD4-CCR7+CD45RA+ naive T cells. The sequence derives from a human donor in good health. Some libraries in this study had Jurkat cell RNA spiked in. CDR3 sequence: CASSLSPGAETDTQYF. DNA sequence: TGTGCCAGCAGTTTATCCCCAGGGGCAGAAACAGATACGCAGTATTTT.